This T cell receptor (beta chain) was found in a study of cytomegalovirus exposure and HLA in healthy donors. The CDR3 spans 16 residues. Trimming removed 4 bases from V and 0 bases from J; junction bases left unmatched: 6. The V gene's germline CDR1 is SGHKS and CDR2 YYEKEE (reference sequence). The study, taken as a whole, reports: As a later analysis showed, a missense DCLRE1C variant was linked to trimming of TCR beta V- and J-genes. A few of the chains that were CMV-associated were confirmed in vitro to be specific for CMV antigens. Near-uniform donor sequencing depth was presumed by presence/absence analyses.

Primers: 60 Vbeta forward and 13 Jbeta reverse. Sequencing was performed with immunoSEQ multiplex PCR; in TCRdb, only in-frame clones are kept and a portion is missing. Among around 190,000 clones listed, over 60% were seen once. This clone turned up a few times. Its antigen is as yet unknown. This chain joins TRBV5-5 and TRBJ2-2; 7 positions match TRBD1. The clonotype comes from a man aged 40-49 years in good health and CMV-seronegative. Source material: PBMCs. CDR3 amino acids: CASSPGQGANTGELFF. CDR3 sequence (DNA): TGTGCCAGCAGCCCCGGGCAGGGGGCGAACACCGGGGAGCTGTTTTTT.